This T cell receptor (beta chain) appears in the sequencing data of a study of blood T cell repertoires in COVID-19. Turning to the study itself: Nucleic acid was either cDNA or gDNA, and it came from T cells, B-cell-depleted T cells, or PBMCs.

Looked up from germline, CDR1 is SGDLS and CDR2 is YYNGEE. Trimming cost V 3 bases and J 7 bases; bases outside gene matches: 9. The CDR3 contains 15 residues. Only in-frame clones appear in the TCRdb table, and some are missing; sequencing was by immunoSEQ multiplex PCR. The table lists about 260,000 clones, 70% to 85% of them singletons, with 1.9% in the top ten. The material sequenced was peripheral blood. The receptor was isolated from a woman older than 75 with acute or convalescent COVID-19. The gene calls are TRBV9 and TRBJ1-4; 7 bases map to TRBD1. CDR3 loop: CASSGQTGISEKLFF. CDR3 sequence (DNA): TGTGCCAGCAGCGGGCAGACAGGGATCAGTGAAAAACTGTTTTTT.